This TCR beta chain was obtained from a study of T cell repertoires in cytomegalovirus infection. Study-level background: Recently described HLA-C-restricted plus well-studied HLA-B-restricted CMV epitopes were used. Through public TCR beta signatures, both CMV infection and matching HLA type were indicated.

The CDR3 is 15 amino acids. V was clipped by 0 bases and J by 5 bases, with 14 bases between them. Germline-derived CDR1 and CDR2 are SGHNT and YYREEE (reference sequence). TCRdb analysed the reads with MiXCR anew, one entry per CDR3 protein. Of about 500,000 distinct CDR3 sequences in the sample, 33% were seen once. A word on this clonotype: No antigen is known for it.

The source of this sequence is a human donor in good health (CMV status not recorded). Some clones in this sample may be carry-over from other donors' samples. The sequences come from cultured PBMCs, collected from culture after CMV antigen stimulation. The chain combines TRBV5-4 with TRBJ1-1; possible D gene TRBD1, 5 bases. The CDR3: CASSLDFQGSTEAFF. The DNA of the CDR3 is TGTGCCAGCAGCTTGGACTTCCAGGGAAGTACTGAAGCTTTCTTT. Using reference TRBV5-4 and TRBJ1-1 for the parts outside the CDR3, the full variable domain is ETGVTQSPTHLIKTRGQQVTLRCSSQSGHNTVSWYQQALGQGPQFIFQYYREEENGRGNFPPRFSGLQFPNYSSELNVNALELDDSALYLCASSLDFQGSTEAFFGQGTRLTVV.